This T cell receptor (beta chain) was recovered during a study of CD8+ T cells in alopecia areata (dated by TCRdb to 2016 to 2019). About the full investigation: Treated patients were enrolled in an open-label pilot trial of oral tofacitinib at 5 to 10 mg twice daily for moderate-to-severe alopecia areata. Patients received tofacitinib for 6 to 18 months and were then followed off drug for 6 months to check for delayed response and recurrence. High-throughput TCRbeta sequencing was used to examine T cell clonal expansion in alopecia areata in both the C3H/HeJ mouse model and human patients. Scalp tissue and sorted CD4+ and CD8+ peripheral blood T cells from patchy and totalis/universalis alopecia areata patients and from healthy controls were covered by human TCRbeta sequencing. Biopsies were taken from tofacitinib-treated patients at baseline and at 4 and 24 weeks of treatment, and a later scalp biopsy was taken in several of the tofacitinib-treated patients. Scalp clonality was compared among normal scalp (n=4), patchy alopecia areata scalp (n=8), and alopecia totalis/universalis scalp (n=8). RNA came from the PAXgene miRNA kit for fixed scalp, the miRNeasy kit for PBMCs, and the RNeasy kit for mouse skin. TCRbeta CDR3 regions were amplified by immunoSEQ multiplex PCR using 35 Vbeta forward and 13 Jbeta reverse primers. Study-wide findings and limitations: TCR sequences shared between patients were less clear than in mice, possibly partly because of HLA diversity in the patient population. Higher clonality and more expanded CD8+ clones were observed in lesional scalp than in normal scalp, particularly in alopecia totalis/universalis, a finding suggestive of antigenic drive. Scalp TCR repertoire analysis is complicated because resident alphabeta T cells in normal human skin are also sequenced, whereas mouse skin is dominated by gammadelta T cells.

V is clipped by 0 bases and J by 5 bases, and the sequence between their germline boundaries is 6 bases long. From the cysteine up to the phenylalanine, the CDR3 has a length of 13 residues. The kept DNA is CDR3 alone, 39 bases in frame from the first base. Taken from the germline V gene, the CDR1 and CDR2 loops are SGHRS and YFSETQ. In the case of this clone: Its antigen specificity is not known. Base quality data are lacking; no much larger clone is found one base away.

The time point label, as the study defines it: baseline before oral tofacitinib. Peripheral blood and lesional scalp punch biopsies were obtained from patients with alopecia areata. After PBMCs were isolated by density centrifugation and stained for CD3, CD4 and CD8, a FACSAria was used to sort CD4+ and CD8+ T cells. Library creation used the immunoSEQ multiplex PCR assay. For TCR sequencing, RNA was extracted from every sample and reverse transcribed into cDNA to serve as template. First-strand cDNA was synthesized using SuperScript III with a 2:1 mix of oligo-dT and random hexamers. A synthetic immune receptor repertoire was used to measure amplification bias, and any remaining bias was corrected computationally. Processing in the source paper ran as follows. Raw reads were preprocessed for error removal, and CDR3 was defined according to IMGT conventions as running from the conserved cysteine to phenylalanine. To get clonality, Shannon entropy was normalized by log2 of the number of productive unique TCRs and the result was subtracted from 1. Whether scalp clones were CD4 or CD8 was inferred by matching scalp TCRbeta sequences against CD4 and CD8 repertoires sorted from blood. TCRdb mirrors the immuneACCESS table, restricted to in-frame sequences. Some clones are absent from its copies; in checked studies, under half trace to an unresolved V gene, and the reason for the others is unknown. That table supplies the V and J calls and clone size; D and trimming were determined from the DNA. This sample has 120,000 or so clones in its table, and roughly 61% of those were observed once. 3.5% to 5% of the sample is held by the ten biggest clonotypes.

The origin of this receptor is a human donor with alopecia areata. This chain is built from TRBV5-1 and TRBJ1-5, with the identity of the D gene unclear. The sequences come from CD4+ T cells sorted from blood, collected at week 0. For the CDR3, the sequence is CASSLAGDQPQHF. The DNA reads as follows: TGCGCCAGCAGCTTGGCTGGCGATCAGCCCCAGCATTTT. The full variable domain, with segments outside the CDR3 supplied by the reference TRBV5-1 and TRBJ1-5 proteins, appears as KAGVTQTPRYLIKTRGQQVTLSCSPISGHRSVSWYQQTPGQGLQFLFEYFSETQRNKGNFPGRFSGRQFSNSRSEMNVSTLELGDSALYLCASSLAGDQPQHFGDGTRLSIL.